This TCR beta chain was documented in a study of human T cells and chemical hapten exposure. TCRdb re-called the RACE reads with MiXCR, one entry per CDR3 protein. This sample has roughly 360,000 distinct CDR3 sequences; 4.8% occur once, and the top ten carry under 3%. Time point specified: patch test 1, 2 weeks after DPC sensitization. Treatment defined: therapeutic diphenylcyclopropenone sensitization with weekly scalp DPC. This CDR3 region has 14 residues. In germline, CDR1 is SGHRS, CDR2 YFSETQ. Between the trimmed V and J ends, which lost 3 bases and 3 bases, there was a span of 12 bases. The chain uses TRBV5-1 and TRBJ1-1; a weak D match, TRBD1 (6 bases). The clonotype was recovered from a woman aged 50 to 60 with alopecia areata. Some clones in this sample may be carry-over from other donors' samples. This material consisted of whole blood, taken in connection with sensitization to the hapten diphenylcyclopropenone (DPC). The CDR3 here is CASSWAPGDTEAFF. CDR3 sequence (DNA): TGCGCCAGCAGCTGGGCCCCAGGGGACACTGAAGCTTTCTTT.